Presented here are 3 T cell receptor beta chains from one specimen sequenced in a study of blood T cell repertoires in COVID-19. The assay was immunoSEQ multiplex PCR, and TCRdb's table has in-frame clones only and misses some. Among 95,000 to 150,000 clones listed, about 88% were seen once. The sample comprised peripheral blood. The receptors originated from a woman of 80 years or more with acute or convalescent COVID-19.

This chain connects TRBV6-2 or TRBV6-3 to TRBJ2-2; TRBD1 aligns across 10 bases. The J segment lost 3 bases and the V segment lost 5 bases, leaving 3 bases of the junction unmatched. From germline, CDR1 is MNHEY and CDR2 SVGEGT. This CDR3 is 15 amino acids long. In DNA form, the CDR3 reads TGTGCCAGCAGTCGGGACAGGGGCCACACCGGGGAGCTGTTTTTT. This gives the protein CASSRDRGHTGELFF.

This clone was counted between two and nine times. This rearrangement joins TRBV7-2 to TRBJ1-6; maybe TRBD1 (6 bases). The CDR3 contains 16 residues. The germline V gene encodes CDR1 SGHTA and CDR2 FQGNSA. Trimming left V 5 bases short and J 7 bases short, with 18 bases between. The CDR3 DNA follows: TGTGCCAGCAGCCCACACCGCACAGGGTACAATTCACCCCTCCACTTT. Protein sequence: CASSPHRTGYNSPLHF.

V and J are TRBV5-1 and TRBJ1-2; D is perhaps TRBD1 (6 bases). Trimming took 0 bases from V and 4 from J, leaving 16 bases between them. The germline V gene has CDR1 SGHRS and CDR2 YFSETQ. The CDR3 has 16 amino acids. This CDR3 is CASSLGPSTGSYGYTF. The CDR3 bases are TGCGCCAGCAGCTTGGGGCCTTCGACAGGAAGCTATGGCTACACCTTC.